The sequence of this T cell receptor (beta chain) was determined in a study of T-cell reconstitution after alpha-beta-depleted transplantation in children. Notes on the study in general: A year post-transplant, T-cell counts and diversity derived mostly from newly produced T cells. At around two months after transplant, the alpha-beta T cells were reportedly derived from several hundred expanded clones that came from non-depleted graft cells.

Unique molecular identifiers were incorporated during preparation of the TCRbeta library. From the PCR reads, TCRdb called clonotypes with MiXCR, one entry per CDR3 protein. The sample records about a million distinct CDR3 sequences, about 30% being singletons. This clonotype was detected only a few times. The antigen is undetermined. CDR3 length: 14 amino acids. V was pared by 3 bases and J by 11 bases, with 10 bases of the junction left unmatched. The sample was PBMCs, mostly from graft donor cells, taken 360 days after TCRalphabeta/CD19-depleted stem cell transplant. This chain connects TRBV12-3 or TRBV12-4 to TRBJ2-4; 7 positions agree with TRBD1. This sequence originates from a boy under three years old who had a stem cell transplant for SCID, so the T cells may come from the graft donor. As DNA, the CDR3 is TGTGCCAGCAGTTTTGAGCTGGGGACAGCCGTTCAGTACTTC. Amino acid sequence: CASSFELGTAVQYF.